Shown below are 32 T cell receptor beta chains from a single sample sequenced in a study of T cell responses to AZD1222 COVID-19 vaccine. The table came from immunoSEQ multiplex PCR; TCRdb's copy has only in-frame clones and leaves some out. Of tens of thousands of clones detected, 85% to 95% appear once; the ten largest clones hold less than 35%. The starting material was peripheral blood, obtained 28 days after the second AZD1222 dose. Every receptor here comes from an adult who received the AZD1222 COVID-19 vaccine.

This chain connects TRBV5-4 to TRBJ2-2; 10 nucleotides line up with TRBD1. Trimming cost V 4 bases and J 6 bases; bases outside gene matches: 9. Germline V gene lookup returns CDR1 SGHNT and CDR2 YYREEE (reference sequence). This CDR3 region has 16 residues. CDR3 in DNA: TGTGCCAGCAGCCCGGGACAGGGGTCTAGGTCCGGGGAGCTGTTTTTT. This sequence encodes CASSPGQGSRSGELFF.

This sequence joins TRBV5-1 and TRBJ2-7; 7 nucleotides align to TRBD1. The V gene's germline CDR1 is SGHRS and CDR2 YFSETQ. V dropped 4 bases and J dropped 2; count of bases not matched to a gene: 3. The CDR3 has 13 residues. The CDR3 loop reads CASSQGQTYEQYF. In DNA, the CDR3 is TGCGCCAGCAGCCAGGGACAGACCTACGAGCAGTACTTC.

This CDR3 is CASSSAGDGTDTQYF. The CDR3 DNA reads as TGCGCCAGCAGCTCCGCGGGAGATGGCACAGATACGCAGTATTTT. The V call is TRBV5-1, the J call TRBJ2-3; TRBD2 matches at 7 bases. V shed 3 bases, J shed 1 base, and the junction held 5 bases outside the gene matches. Germline V gene lookup returns CDR1 SGHRS and CDR2 YFSETQ. This CDR3 has 15 amino acids. The full variable domain, completed using reference TRBV5-1 and TRBJ2-3, is KAGVTQTPRYLIKTRGQQVTLSCSPISGHRSVSWYQQTPGQGLQFLFEYFSETQRNKGNFPGRFSGRQFSNSRSEMNVSTLELGDSALYLCASSSAGDGTDTQYFGPGTRLTVL.

Here the CDR3 reads CASSLSSREGDYEQYF. The CDR3 DNA is TGTGCCAGCAGTTTATCTTCGCGGGAGGGGGACTACGAGCAGTACTTC. V usage is TRBV27 and J usage is TRBJ2-7, with 9 bases lining up with TRBD2. The V segment lost 0 bases and the J segment 3 bases; nucleotides outside the gene matches: 6. This CDR3 contains 16 residues. Germline values: CDR1 MNHEY, CDR2 SMNVEV (reference sequence).

This clone was counted only a few times. The CDR3 region has the DNA TGCAGTGCGACGGGAGAGCAGTACTTC. As protein: CSATGEQYF. The J gene is TRBJ2-7, the V gene TRBV20-1, with D possibly TRBD2 on 5 matching bases. The V gene's germline CDR1 is DFQATT and CDR2 SNEGSKA (reference sequence). V was trimmed by 6 bases and J by 7 bases, leaving 7 bases between them. The CDR3 loop spans 9 amino acids.

In DNA, the CDR3 is TGTGCCAGCACTTTTGGCTATAGCAATCAGCCCCAGCATTTT. Translated: CASTFGYSNQPQHF. V gene TRBV7-2 combines with J gene TRBJ1-5; D is unclear. Germline V CDR1 and CDR2: SGHTA, FQGNSA. The length of the CDR3 is 14 residues. Trimming took 7 bases from V and 0 from J, leaving 10 bases between them. The complete variable domain, with remaining parts taken from reference TRBV7-2 and TRBJ1-5, reads GAGVSQSPSNKVTEKGKDVELRCDPISGHTALYWYRQSLGQGLEFLIYFQGNSAPDKSGLPSDRFSAERTGGSVSTLTIQRTQQEDSAVYLCASTFGYSNQPQHFGDGTRLSIL.

This chain connects TRBV6-2 or TRBV6-3 to TRBJ2-7, with D hard to call. This CDR3 has 18 residues. CDR1 and CDR2 (germline): MNHEY, SVGEGT. V was pared by 2 bases and J by 3 bases, with 23 bases between. The CDR3 DNA follows: TGTGCCAGCAGTTACCCAGTTTACCTGTCTAACCGCTACTACGAGCAGTACTTC. Encoded protein: CASSYPVYLSNRYYEQYF.

The chain combines TRBV5-4 with TRBJ2-1; TRBD2 matches 10 bases. The CDR3 extends over 18 amino acids. The germline V gene encodes CDR1 SGHNT and CDR2 YYREEE (reference sequence). V lost 4 bases, J lost 9 bases, and 19 bases stayed unmatched. The CDR3 spells CASSLNLGPSGSGGEQFF. The CDR3 DNA reads as TGTGCCAGCAGCCTAAATCTTGGGCCTAGCGGGAGCGGTGGTGAGCAGTTCTTC.

This chain's CDR3 is CASIKGDLPLGGYTF. The CDR3, as DNA: TGTGCCAGCATCAAGGGGGACCTCCCACTTGGTGGCTACACCTTC. The chain uses TRBV28 and TRBJ1-2; D is possibly TRBD1 (6 bases). The V gene lost 7 bases and the J gene lost 7 bases, with 22 bases spanning the gap. Germline lookup yields CDR1 MDHEN and CDR2 SYDVKM. This CDR3 is built from 15 residues.

The chain recombines TRBV18 with TRBJ2-4; no definite D call. There are 13 residues in the CDR3. Germline CDR1 reads KGHSH; CDR2 reads LQKENI. V was cut by 1 base and J by 6 bases, with 7 bases left in between. The CDR3 DNA follows: TGTGCCAGCTCACCACTCCTTAGAAACATTCAGTACTTC. The encoded protein is CASSPLLRNIQYF.

The rearrangement uses TRBV7-2 and TRBJ1-1; D gene ambiguous. The germline CDR1 and CDR2 sequences are SGHTA and FQGNSA. Deletions cut 5 bases from V and 4 bases from J, with 8 bases between. The CDR3 is 12 amino acids. CDR3 in amino acids: CASSLLSTEAFF. The CDR3 DNA reads as TGTGCCAGCAGCCTCTTGAGCACTGAAGCTTTCTTT.

The CDR3 spells CASSLGPRTNYGYTF. DNA for the CDR3: TGTGCCAGCAGCTTGGGACCGCGGACTAACTATGGCTACACCTTC. The genes are TRBV5-5 and TRBJ1-2; D gene unclear. The CDR3 contains 15 residues. Germline V gene sequence: CDR1 SGHKS, CDR2 YYEKEE (reference sequence). Trimming removed 0 bases from V and 0 bases from J, with 9 bases in between.

V and J are TRBV25-1 and TRBJ2-5; 7 bases are a match to TRBD1. This CDR3 spans 16 amino acids. CDR1 is MGHDK, CDR2 SYGVNS, per germline. Germline trimming cut 7 bases from V and 1 base from J; bases unmatched to any gene: 12. This chain's CDR3 is CASTQTARDSQETQYF. The CDR3 region has the DNA TGTGCCAGCACCCAAACCGCCAGGGACAGCCAAGAGACCCAGTACTTC.

V gene TRBV5-1 combines with J gene TRBJ2-3; no definite D call. From germline, CDR1 is SGHRS and CDR2 YFSETQ. This CDR3 region has 14 residues. V was clipped by 0 bases and J by 4 bases, with 9 bases between them. CDR3 sequence reads: CASSLVQQADTQYF. The CDR3, as DNA: TGCGCCAGCAGCTTGGTCCAGCAGGCAGATACGCAGTATTTT.

This clone appeared a single time. The J gene is TRBJ2-1, the V gene TRBV4-1; 12 bases fit TRBD2. The germline V gene has CDR1 MGHRA and CDR2 YSYEKL. The CDR3 length is 15 residues. J lost 9 bases, V lost 4 bases, and 7 bases had no gene match. The CDR3 bases are TGCGCCAGCAGCCTTCTAGCGGGAGGGCCAGGTGAGCAGTTCTTC. This sequence encodes CASSLLAGGPGEQFF.

The V call is TRBV5-1, the J call TRBJ2-7; no clear D gene. Germline CDR1 reads SGHRS; CDR2 reads YFSETQ. V was shortened by 0 bases and J by 5 bases, with 6 bases between the two germline ends. The CDR3 sequence is 12 residues long. DNA of the CDR3: TGCGCCAGCAGCTTGGGCCTTAACGAGCAGTACTTC. It translates to CASSLGLNEQYF.

The gene calls are TRBV6-2 or TRBV6-3 and TRBJ1-1; D call uncertain. Trimming stripped 1 base from V and 2 bases from J, with 14 bases between. Germline V lookup: CDR1 MNHEY, CDR2 SVGEGT. CDR3 length equals 16 residues. CDR3 sequence (DNA): TGTGCCAGCAGTTACTTCCCCGAGGGCCATAACACTGAAGCTTTCTTT. This translates into CASSYFPEGHNTEAFF.

This chain links TRBV24-1 with TRBJ1-2; 8 nucleotides align to TRBD1. The CDR3 runs to 14 residues. The V gene's germline CDR1 is KGHDR and CDR2 SFDVKD. V lost 4 bases and J lost 6; bases outside the gene matches: 6. The CDR3 nucleotides read TGTGCCACCAGTGAGACCCAGGGGGCCAATGGCTACACCTTC. Translated: CATSETQGANGYTF.

The chain has TRBV5-1 and TRBJ2-3; 7 positions match TRBD1. Germline CDR1 is SGHRS and CDR2 is YFSETQ. V shed 4 bases and J 1 base; nucleotides not matched to a gene: 6. The CDR3 consists of 15 residues. The CDR3 DNA is TGCGCCAGCAGCCAACAAACAGGGGGCACAGATACGCAGTATTTT. Encoded protein: CASSQQTGGTDTQYF. Together with reference TRBV5-1 and TRBJ2-3, the CDR3 gives the full variable domain: KAGVTQTPRYLIKTRGQQVTLSCSPISGHRSVSWYQQTPGQGLQFLFEYFSETQRNKGNFPGRFSGRQFSNSRSEMNVSTLELGDSALYLCASSQQTGGTDTQYFGPGTRLTVL.

The chain couples TRBV28 to TRBJ2-5; a weak D match, TRBD1 (6 bases). Germline V gene sequence: CDR1 MDHEN, CDR2 SYDVKM. This CDR3 has 14 residues. Between the trimmed V and J ends, which lost 6 bases and 1 base, there was a span of 12 bases. CDR3 residues: CASRSTGIQETQYF. The CDR3, as DNA: TGTGCCAGCAGATCAACAGGGATCCAAGAGACCCAGTACTTC.

The chain carries TRBV10-2 and TRBJ1-1; D is uncertain. There are 14 residues in the CDR3. In germline, CDR1 is WSHSY, CDR2 SAAADI. V gave up 0 bases and J gave up 1 base, with 6 bases separating them. CDR3 sequence: CASSESSGNTEAFF. Here the CDR3 DNA reads TGCGCCAGCAGTGAGTCGTCAGGGAACACTGAAGCTTTCTTT.

The chain carries TRBV18 and TRBJ2-7, with TRBD1 matching 7 bases. The CDR3 loop spans 15 amino acids. V gave up 3 bases and J gave up 4 bases; unmatched junction bases: 9. CDR1 and CDR2 (germline): KGHSH, LQKENI. The CDR3 DNA reads as TGTGCCAGCTCACCCGGTCGAGACAGGGCGTACGAGCAGTACTTC. Amino acids: CASSPGRDRAYEQYF.

The V gene is TRBV5-1, the J gene TRBJ2-3; TRBD1 might be the D (5 bases). V lost 4 bases, J lost 2 bases, and 11 bases lay in between. This CDR3 region has 14 residues. Germline V gene data show CDR1 as SGHRS and CDR2 as YFSETQ. The CDR3 loop reads CASSLRQNTDTQYF. The CDR3 DNA reads TGCGCCAGCAGCCTACGACAGAACACAGATACGCAGTATTTT.

The CDR3 sequence: CGDSFPNYGYTF. The CDR3, as DNA: TGCGGGGACAGTTTTCCTAACTATGGCTACACCTTC. The genes are TRBV21-1 and TRBJ1-2; no check of the table's D call, TRBD1, against the DNA was made. TRBV21-1 corresponds to a pseudogene. This CDR3 has 12 amino acids.

This clone showed up just a few times. The chain combines TRBV6-2 or TRBV6-3 with TRBJ2-7; D is unresolved. The CDR3 sequence is 16 residues long. V was cut by 7 bases and J by 0 bases, with 19 bases left in between. The V gene's germline CDR1 is MNHEY and CDR2 SVGEGT. The CDR3 DNA sequence: TGTGCCAGCATCCCACACAGCGCCTCCAGCTCCTACGAGCAGTACTTC. Translated: CASIPHSASSSYEQYF.

The chain is built from TRBV27 and TRBJ2-3, with 9 bases identical to TRBD1. Germline assignment: CDR1 MNHEY and CDR2 SMNVEV (reference sequence). This CDR3 comprises 16 residues. The V and J ends lost 3 bases and 5 bases, in that order; junction bases with no gene match: 9. The CDR3 DNA follows: TGTGCCAGCAGTTTCCCTGGACAGGGGTTAGAAGATACGCAGTATTTT. This translates into CASSFPGQGLEDTQYF.

The V call is TRBV7-9, the J call TRBJ1-4; 8 bases agree with TRBD1. Trimming took 5 bases from V and 7 from J; bases not matched to a gene: 15. The CDR3 runs 17 residues. Germline lookup yields CDR1 SEHNR and CDR2 FQNEAQ (reference sequence). The CDR3 spells CASSARGRSGLSEKLFF. For the CDR3, the DNA is TGTGCCAGCAGCGCCAGGGGGCGGTCCGGTTTGAGTGAAAAACTGTTTTTT.

V usage is TRBV2 and J usage is TRBJ1-4; D perhaps matches TRBD1 (5 bases). The length of the CDR3 is 13 residues. Per the germline V gene, CDR1 is SNHLY and CDR2 is FYNNEI. With 10 bases removed from V and 4 bases from J, the gap between germline ends came to 13 bases. The CDR3 nucleotides are TGTGCCACCCGGGGACGGGTTAATGAAAAACTGTTTTTT. It is translated as CATRGRVNEKLFF.

The V call is TRBV24-1, the J call TRBJ2-2; possibly TRBD2 for D (6 bases). Germline CDR1 KGHDR, CDR2 SFDVKD. The CDR3 runs 15 residues. V shed 7 bases and J shed 3 bases, with 14 bases lying between them. The CDR3 protein is CATRAGGPDTGELFF. The CDR3 bases are TGTGCCACCAGAGCCGGAGGGCCGGACACCGGGGAGCTGTTTTTT.

This chain uses TRBV7-2 with TRBJ2-4; no firm D call. Trimming took 5 bases from V and 11 from J, leaving 13 bases between them. The CDR3 runs to 12 residues. Germline V gene lookup returns CDR1 SGHTA and CDR2 FQGNSA. Here the CDR3 DNA reads TGTGCCAGCAGCGAATACGAACGGTTTCAGTACTTC. Translating gives CASSEYERFQYF.

V and J are TRBV9 and TRBJ2-7; no clear D. The V end was cut by 0 bases, the J end by 1 base, with 8 bases between. The germline V gene has CDR1 SGDLS and CDR2 YYNGEE. The CDR3 consists of 14 residues. CDR3 nucleotides: TGTGCCAGCAGCGTAGACTCCTCATCCTACGAGCAGTACTTC. This sequence encodes CASSVDSSSYEQYF. The full variable domain, completed using reference TRBV9 and TRBJ2-7, is DSGVTQTPKHLITATGQRVTLRCSPRSGDLSVYWYQQSLDQGLQFLIQYYNGEERAKGNILERFSAQQFPDLHSELNLSSLELGDSALYFCASSVDSSSYEQYFGPGTRLTVT.

The chain links TRBV19 to TRBJ2-5; 9 bases fit TRBD2. This CDR3 has 16 amino acids. The junction had 4 bases not matched to a gene; V was cut back by 0 bases and J by 2 bases. Germline CDR1 reads LNHDA; CDR2 reads SQIVND (reference sequence). CDR3 amino acids: CASSIDASGAQETQYF. The CDR3 DNA is TGTGCCAGTAGTATAGATGCTAGCGGGGCGCAAGAGACCCAGTACTTC.